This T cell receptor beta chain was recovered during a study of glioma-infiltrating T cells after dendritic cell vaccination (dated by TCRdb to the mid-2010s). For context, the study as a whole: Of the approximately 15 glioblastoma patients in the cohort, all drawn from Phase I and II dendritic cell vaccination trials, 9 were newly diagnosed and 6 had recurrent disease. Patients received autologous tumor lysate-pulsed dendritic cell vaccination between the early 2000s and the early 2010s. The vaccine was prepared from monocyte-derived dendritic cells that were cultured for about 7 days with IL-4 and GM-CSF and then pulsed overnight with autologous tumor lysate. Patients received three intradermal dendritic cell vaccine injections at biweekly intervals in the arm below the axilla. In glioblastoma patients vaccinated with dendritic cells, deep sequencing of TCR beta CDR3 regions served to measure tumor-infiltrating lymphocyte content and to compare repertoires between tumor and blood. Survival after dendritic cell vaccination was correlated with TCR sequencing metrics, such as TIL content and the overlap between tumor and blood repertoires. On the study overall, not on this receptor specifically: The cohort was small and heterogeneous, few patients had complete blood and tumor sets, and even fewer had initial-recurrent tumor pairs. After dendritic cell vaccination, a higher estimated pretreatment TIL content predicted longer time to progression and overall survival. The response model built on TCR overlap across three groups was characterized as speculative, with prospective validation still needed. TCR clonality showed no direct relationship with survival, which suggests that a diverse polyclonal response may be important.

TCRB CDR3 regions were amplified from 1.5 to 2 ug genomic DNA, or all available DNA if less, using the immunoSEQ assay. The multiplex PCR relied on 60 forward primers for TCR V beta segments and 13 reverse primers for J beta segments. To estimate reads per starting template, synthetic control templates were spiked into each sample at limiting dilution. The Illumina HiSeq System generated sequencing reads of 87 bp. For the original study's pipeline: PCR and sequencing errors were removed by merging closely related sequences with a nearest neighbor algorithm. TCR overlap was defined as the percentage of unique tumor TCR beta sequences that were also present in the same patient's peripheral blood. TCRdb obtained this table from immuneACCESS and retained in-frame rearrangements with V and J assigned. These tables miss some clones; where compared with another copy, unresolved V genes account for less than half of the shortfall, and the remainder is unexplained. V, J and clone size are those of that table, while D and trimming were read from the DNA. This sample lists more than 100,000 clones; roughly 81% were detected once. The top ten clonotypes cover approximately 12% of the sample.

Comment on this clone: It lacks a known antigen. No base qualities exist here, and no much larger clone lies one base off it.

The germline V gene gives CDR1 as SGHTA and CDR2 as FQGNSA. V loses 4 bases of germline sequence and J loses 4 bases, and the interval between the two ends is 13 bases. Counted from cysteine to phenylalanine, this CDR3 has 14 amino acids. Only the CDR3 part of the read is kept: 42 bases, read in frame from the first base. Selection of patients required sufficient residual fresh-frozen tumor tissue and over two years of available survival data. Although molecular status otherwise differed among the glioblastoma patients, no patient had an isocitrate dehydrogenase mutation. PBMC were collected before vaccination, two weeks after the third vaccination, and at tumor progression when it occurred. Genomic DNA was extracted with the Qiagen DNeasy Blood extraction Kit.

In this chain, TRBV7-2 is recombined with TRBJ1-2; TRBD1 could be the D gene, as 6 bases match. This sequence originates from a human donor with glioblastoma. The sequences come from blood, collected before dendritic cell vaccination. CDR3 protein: CASSSDRTLYGYTF. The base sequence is TGTGCCAGCAGCTCCGACAGGACCCTCTATGGCTACACCTTC.